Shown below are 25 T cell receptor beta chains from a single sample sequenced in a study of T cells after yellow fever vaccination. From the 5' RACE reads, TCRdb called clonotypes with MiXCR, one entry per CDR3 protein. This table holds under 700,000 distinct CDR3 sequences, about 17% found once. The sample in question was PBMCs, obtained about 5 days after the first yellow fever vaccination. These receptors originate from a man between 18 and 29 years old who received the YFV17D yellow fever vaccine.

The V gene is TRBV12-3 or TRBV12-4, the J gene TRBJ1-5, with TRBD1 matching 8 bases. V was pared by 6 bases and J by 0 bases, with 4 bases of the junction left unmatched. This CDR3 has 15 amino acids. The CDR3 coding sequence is TGTGCCAGCAGGCGGGACAGGCATAGCAATCAGCCCCAGCATTTT. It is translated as CASRRDRHSNQPQHF.

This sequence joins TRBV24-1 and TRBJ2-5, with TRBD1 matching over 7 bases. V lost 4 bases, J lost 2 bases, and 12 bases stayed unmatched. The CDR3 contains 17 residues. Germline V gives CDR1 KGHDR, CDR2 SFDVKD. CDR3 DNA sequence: TGTGCCACCAGTGAGTGGGACAGTCCGAAAGGGCAAGAGACCCAGTACTTC. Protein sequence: CATSEWDSPKGQETQYF.

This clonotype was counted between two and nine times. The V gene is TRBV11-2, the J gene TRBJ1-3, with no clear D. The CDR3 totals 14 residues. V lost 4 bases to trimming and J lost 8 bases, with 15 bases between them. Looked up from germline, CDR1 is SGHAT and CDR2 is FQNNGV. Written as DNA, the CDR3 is TGTGCCAGCAGCTCAAACGGGAGGATGCACACCATATATTTT. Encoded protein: CASSSNGRMHTIYF.

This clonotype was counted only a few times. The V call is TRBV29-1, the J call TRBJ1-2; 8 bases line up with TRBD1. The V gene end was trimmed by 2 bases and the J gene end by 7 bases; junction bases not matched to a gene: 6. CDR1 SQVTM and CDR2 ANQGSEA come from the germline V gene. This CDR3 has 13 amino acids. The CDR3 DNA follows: TGCAGCGTTGAAACAGGGGGTACGCTTGGCTACACCTTC. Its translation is CSVETGGTLGYTF.

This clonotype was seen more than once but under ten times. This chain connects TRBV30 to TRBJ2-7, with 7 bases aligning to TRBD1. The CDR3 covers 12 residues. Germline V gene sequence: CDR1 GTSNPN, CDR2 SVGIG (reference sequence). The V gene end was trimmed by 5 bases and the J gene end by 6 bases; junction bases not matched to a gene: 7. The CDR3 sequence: CAWGTESGEQYF. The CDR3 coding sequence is TGTGCCTGGGGGACAGAGAGTGGCGAGCAGTACTTC.

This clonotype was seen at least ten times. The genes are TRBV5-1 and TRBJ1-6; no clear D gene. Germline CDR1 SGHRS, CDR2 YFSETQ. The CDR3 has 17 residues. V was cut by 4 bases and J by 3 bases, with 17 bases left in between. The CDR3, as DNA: TGCGCCAGCAGCACCAACCCAGGAAGCCACTATAATTCACCCCTCCACTTT. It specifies CASSTNPGSHYNSPLHF.

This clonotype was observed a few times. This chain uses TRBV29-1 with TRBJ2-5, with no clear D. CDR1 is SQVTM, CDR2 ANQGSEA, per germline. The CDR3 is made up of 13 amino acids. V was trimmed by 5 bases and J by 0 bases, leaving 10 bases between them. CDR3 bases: TGCAGCGTTAGCCGCTCGTACCAAGAGACCCAGTACTTC. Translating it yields CSVSRSYQETQYF.

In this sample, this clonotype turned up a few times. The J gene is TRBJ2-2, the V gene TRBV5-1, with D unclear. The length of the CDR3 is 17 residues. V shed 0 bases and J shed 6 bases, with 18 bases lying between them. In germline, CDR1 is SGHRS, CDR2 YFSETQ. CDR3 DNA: TGCGCCAGCAGCTTGGATCCTTCGGTTAAATTATCCGGGGAGCTGTTTTTT. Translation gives CASSLDPSVKLSGELFF. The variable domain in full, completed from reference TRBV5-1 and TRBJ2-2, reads KAGVTQTPRYLIKTRGQQVTLSCSPISGHRSVSWYQQTPGQGLQFLFEYFSETQRNKGNFPGRFSGRQFSNSRSEMNVSTLELGDSALYLCASSLDPSVKLSGELFFGEGSRLTVL.

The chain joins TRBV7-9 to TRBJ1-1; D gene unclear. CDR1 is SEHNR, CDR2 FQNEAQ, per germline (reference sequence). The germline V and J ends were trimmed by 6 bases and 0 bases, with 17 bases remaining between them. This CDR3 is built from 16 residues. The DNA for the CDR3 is TGTGCCAGCAGTAGTAACAGAGCCAGGTTGAACACTGAAGCTTTCTTT. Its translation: CASSSNRARLNTEAFF.

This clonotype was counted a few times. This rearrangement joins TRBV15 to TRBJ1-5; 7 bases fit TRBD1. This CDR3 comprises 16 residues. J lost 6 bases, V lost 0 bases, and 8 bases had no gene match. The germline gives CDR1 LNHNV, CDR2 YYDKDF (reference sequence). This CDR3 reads CATSRDQYRQGQPQHF. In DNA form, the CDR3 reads TGTGCCACCAGCAGAGATCAGTATAGACAGGGTCAGCCCCAGCATTTT.

The CDR3 nucleotides are TGTGCCAGCAGCCAAGACGGCCATTACGAGCAGTACTTC. This translates into CASSQDGHYEQYF. V is TRBV4-2 and J is TRBJ2-7; D uncertain. The germline V and J ends were trimmed by 0 bases and 4 bases, with 7 bases remaining between them. The CDR3 has 13 residues. The V gene's germline CDR1 is LGHNA and CDR2 YNFKEQ.

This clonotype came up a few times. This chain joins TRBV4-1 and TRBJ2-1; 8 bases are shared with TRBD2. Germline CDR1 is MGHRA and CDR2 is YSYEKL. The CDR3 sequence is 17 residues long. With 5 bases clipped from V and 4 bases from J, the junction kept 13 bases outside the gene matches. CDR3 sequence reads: CASSSVGTSSLYNEQFF. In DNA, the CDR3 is TGCGCCAGCAGCTCGGTTGGGACTAGTTCCCTATACAATGAGCAGTTCTTC.

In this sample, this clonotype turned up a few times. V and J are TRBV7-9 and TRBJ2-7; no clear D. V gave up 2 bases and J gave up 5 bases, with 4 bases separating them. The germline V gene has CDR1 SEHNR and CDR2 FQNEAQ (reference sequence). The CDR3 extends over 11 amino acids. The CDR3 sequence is CASSLLDEQYV. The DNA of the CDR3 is TGTGCCAGCAGCTTACTGGACGAGCAGTACGTC.

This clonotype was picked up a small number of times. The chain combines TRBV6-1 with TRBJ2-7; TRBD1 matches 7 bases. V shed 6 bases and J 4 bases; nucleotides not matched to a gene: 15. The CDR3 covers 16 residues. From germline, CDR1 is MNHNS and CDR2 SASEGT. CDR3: CASRPSSTGPLYEQYV. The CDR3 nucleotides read TGTGCCAGCAGACCCTCGTCGACAGGGCCTTTATACGAGCAGTACGTC.

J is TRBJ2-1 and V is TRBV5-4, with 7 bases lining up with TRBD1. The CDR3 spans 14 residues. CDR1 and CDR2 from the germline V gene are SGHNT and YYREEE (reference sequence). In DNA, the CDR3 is TGTGTCGCAGGGGGTCAGGTATCCTACAATGAGCAGTTCTTC. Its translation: CVAGGQVSYNEQFF.

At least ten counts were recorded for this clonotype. In DNA, the CDR3 is TGTGCCAGCAGTTTTGTCACAGGGATGAACACTGAAGCTTTCTTT. This encodes CASSFVTGMNTEAFF. The genes are TRBV12-3 or TRBV12-4 and TRBJ1-1, with a weak D call TRBD1 (6 bases). The CDR3 has 15 residues. V was clipped by 3 bases and J by 0 bases, with 11 bases between them.

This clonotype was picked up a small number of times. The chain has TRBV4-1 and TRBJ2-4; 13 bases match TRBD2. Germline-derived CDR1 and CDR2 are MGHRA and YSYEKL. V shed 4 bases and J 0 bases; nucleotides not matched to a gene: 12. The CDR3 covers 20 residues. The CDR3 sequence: CASSLPGLAGAPLAKNIQYF. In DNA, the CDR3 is TGCGCCAGCAGCCTTCCCGGACTAGCGGGGGCCCCCCTAGCCAAAAACATTCAGTACTTC.

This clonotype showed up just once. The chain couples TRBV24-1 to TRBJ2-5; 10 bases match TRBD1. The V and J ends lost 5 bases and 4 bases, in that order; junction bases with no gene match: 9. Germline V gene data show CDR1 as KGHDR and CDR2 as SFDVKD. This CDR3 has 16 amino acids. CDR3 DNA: TGTGCCACCAGTGCGTCTGCGACAGGGGGCAGAGAGACCCAGTACTTC. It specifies CATSASATGGRETQYF.

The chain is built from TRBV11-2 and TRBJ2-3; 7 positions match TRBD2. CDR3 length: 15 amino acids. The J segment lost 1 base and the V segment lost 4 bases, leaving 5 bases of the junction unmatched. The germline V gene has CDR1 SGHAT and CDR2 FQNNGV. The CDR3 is CASSSILARTDTQYF. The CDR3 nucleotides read TGTGCCAGCAGCTCTATACTAGCGCGCACAGATACGCAGTATTTT.

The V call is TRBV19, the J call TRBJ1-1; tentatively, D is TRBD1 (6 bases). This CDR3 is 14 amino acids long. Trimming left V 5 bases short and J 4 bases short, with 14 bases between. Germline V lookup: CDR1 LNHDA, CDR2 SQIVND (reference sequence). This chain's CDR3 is CASSVKGVRTEAFF. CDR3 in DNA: TGTGCCAGTAGTGTCAAGGGGGTCCGCACTGAAGCTTTCTTT.

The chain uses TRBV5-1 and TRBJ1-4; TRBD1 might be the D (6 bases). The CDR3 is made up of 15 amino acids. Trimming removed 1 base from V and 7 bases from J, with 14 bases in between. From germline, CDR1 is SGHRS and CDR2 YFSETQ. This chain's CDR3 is CASSLTRGAGEKLFF. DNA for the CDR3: TGCGCCAGCAGCTTGACTAGGGGGGCAGGTGAAAAACTGTTTTTT.

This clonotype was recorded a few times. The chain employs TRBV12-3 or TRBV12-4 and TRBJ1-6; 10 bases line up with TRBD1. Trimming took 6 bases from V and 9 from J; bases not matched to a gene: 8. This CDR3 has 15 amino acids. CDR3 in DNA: TGTGCCAGCAGGCAAAGGACAGGGGGACCTTCACCCCTCCACTTT. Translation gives CASRQRTGGPSPLHF.

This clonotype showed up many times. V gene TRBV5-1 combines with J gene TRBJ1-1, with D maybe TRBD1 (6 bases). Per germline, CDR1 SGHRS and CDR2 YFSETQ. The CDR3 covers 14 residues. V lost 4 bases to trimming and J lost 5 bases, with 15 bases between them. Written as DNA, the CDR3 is TGCGCCAGCAGCCCTGTTACAGGGCTTACTGAAGCTTTCTTT. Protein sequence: CASSPVTGLTEAFF. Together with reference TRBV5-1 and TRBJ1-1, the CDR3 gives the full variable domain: KAGVTQTPRYLIKTRGQQVTLSCSPISGHRSVSWYQQTPGQGLQFLFEYFSETQRNKGNFPGRFSGRQFSNSRSEMNVSTLELGDSALYLCASSPVTGLTEAFFGQGTRLTVV.

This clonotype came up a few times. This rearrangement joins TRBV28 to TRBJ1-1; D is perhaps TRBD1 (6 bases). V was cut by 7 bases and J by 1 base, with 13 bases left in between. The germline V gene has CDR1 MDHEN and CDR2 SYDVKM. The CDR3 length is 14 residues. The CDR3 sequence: CASTAQGQNTEAFF. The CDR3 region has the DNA TGTGCCAGCACCGCCCAGGGACAGAACACTGAAGCTTTCTTT. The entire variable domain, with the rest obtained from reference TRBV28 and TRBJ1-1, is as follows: DVKVTQSSRYLVKRTGEKVFLECVQDMDHENMFWYRQDPGLGLRLIYFSYDVKMKEKGDIPEGYSVSREKKERFSLILESASTNQTSMYLCASTAQGQNTEAFFGQGTRLTVV.

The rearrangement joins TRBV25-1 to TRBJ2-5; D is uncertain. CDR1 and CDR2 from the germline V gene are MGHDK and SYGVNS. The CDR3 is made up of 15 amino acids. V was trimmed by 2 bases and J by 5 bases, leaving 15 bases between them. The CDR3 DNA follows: TGTGCCAGCAGTGAAATAGGTGGGCCGGTGGAGACCCAGTACTTC. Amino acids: CASSEIGGPVETQYF.